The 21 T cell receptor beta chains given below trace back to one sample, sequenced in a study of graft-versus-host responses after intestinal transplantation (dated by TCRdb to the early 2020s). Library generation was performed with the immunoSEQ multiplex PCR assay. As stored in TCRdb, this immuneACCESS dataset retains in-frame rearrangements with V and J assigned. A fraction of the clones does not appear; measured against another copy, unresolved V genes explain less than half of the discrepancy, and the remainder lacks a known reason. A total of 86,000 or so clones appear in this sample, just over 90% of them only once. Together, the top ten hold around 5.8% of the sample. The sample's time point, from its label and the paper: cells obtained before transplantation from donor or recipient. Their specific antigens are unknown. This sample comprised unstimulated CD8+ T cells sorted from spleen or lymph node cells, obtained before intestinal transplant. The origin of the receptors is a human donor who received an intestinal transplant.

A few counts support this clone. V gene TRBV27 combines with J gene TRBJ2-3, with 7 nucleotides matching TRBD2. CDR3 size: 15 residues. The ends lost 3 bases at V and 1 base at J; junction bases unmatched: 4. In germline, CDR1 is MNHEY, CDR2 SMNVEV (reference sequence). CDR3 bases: TGTGCCAGCAGTTTTACTAGCGAACGCACAGATACGCAGTATTTT. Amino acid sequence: CASSFTSERTDTQYF.

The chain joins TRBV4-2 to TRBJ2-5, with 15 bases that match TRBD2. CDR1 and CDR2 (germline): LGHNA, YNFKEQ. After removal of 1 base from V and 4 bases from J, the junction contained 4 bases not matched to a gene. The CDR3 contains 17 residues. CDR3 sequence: CASSQGTSGGAGETQYF. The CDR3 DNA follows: TGTGCCAGCAGCCAAGGGACTAGCGGGGGGGCCGGAGAGACCCAGTACTTC.

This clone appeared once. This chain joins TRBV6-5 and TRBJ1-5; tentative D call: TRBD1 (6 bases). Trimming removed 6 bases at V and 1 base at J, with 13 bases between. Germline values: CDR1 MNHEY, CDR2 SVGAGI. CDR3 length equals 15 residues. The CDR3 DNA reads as TGTGCCAGCAGGGGTCAGGGGCTCAGCAATCAGCCCCAGCATTTT. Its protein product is CASRGQGLSNQPQHF.

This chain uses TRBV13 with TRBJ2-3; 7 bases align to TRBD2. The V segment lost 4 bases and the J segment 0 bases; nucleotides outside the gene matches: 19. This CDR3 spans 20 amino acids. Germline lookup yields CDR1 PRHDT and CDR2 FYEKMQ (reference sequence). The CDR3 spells CASSSPRGAGSPLSTDTQYF. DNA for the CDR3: TGTGCCAGCAGCTCGCCCCGGGGAGCGGGATCCCCTCTCAGCACAGATACGCAGTATTTT.

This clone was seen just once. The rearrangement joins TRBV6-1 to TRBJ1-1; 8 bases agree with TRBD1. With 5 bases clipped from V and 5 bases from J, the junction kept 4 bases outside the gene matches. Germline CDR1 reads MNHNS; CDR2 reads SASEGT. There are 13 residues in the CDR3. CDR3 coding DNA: TGTGCCAGCAGTCCGACAGGGGTGACTGAAGCTTTCTTT. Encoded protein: CASSPTGVTEAFF.

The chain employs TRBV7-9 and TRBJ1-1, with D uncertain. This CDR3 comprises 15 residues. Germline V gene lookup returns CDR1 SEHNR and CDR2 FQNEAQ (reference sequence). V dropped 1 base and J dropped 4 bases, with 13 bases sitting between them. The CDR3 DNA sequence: TGTGCCAGCAGCTTAGGGACTACGGGTGGCACTGAAGCTTTCTTT. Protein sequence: CASSLGTTGGTEAFF.

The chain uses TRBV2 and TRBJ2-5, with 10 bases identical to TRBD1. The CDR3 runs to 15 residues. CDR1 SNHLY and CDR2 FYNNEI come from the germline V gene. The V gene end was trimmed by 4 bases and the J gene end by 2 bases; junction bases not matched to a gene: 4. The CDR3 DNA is TGTGCCAGCAGTGCGACAGGGGGCGGGCAAGAGACCCAGTACTTC. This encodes CASSATGGGQETQYF.

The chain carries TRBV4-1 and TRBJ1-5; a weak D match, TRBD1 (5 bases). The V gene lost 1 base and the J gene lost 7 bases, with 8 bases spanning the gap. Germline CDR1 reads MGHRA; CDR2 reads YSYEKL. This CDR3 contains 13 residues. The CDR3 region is CASSQVRGQPQHF. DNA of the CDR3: TGCGCCAGCAGCCAAGTTCGGGGCCAGCCCCAGCATTTT.

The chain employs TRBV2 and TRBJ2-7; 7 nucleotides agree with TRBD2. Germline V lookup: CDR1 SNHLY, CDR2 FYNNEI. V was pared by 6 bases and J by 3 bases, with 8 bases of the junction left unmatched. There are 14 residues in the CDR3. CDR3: CASRSLASGYEQYF. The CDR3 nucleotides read TGTGCCAGCAGATCACTAGCGTCGGGCTACGAGCAGTACTTC.

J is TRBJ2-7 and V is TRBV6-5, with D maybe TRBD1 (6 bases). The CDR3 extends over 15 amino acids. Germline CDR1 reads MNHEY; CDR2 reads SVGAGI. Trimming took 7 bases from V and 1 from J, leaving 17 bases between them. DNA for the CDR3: TGTGCCAGCACCACACAGAGTGGACAGTCCTACGAGCAGTACTTC. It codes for CASTTQSGQSYEQYF.

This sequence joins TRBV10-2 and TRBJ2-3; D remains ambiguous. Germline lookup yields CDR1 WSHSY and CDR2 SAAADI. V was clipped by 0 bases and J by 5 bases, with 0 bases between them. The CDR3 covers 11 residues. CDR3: CASSESDTQYF. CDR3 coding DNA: TGCGCCAGCAGTGAGTCAGATACGCAGTATTTT.

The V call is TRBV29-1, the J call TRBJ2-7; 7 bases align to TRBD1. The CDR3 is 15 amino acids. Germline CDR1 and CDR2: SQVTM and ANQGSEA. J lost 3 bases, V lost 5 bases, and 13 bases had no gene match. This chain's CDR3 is CSVPTGTADYYEQYF. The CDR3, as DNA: TGCAGCGTTCCCACTGGGACAGCCGACTACTACGAGCAGTACTTC.

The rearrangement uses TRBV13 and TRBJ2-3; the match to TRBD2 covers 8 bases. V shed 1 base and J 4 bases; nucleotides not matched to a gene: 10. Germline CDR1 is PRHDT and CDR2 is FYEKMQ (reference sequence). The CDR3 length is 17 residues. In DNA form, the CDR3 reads TGTGCCAGCAGCTTAGTAGGTAGCGGGACGGTGGCAGATACGCAGTATTTT. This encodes CASSLVGSGTVADTQYF.

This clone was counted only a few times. The CDR3 coding sequence is TGCAGCGTTGAATTGGAGACCCAGTACTTC. The encoded protein is CSVELETQYF. The chain recombines TRBV29-1 with TRBJ2-5; D gene ambiguous. The length of the CDR3 is 10 residues. Germline CDR1 reads SQVTM; CDR2 reads ANQGSEA. Trimming pared 2 bases from V and 5 bases from J, leaving 3 bases between.

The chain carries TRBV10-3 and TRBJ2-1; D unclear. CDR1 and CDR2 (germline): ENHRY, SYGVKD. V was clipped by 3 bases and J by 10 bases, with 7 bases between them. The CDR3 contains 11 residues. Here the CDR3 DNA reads TGTGCCATCAGTGATTTTTTCGAGCAGTTCTTC. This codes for CAISDFFEQFF.

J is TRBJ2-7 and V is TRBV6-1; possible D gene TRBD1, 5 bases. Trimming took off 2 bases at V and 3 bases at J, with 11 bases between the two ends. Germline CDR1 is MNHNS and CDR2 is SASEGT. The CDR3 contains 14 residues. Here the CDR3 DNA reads TGTGCCAGCAGTGAAATTACAGGCCTCTACGAGCAGTACTTC. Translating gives CASSEITGLYEQYF.

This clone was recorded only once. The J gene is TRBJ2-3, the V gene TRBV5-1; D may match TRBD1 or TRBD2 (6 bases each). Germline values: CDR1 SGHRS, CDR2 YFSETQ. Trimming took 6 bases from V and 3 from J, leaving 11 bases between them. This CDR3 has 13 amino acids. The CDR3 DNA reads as TGCGCCAGCACGAGGGGGGTGACAGATACGCAGTATTTT. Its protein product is CASTRGVTDTQYF.

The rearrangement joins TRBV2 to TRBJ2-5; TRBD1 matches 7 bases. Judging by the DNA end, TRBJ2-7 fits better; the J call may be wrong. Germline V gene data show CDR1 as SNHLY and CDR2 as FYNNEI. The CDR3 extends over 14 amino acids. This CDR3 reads CASSGYRGRAEQYF. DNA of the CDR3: TGTGCCAGCAGTGGATACAGGGGCAGGGCCGAGCAGTACTTC.

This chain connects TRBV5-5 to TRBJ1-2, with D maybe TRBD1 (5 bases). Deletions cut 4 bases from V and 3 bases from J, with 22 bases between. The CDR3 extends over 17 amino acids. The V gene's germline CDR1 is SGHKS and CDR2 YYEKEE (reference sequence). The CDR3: CASSRGTYSRRDYGYTF. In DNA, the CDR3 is TGTGCCAGCAGCCGAGGGACTTACAGCCGACGCGACTATGGCTACACCTTC.

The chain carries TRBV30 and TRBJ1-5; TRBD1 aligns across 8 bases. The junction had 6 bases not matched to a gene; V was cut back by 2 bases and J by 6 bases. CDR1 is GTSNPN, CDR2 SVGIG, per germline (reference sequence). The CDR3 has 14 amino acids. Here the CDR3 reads CAWSIGQGIQPQHF. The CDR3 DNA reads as TGTGCCTGGAGTATCGGACAGGGCATTCAGCCCCAGCATTTT. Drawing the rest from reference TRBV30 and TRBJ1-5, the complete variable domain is SQTIHQWPATLVQPVGSPLSLECTVEGTSNPNLYWYRQAAGRGLQLLFYSVGIGQISSEVPQNLSASRPQDRQFILSSKKLLLSDSGFYLCAWSIGQGIQPQHFGDGTRLSIL.

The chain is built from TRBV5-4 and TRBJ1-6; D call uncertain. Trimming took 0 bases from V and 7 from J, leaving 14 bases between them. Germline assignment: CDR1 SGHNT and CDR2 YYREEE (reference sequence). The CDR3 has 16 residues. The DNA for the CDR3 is TGTGCCAGCAGCTTGGCGGGAGGAACGGGAAATTCACCCCTCCACTTT. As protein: CASSLAGGTGNSPLHF.